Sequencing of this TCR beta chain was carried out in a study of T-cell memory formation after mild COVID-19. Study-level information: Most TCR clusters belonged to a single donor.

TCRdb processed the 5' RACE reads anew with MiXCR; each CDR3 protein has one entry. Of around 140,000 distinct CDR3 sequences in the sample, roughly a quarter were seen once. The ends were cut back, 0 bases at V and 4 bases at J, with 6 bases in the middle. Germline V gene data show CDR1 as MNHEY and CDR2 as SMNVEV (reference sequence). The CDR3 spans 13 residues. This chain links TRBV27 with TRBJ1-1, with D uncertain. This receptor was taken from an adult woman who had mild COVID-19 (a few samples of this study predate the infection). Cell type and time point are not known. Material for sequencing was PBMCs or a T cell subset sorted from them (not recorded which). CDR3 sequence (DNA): TGTGCCAGCAGTTTATCCCTATTCACTGAAGCTTTCTTT. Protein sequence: CASSLSLFTEAFF.